This record covers a single T cell receptor beta chain. Its antigen is unknown. Investigators merged groups given second doses at roughly 4 or roughly 12 weeks. The data stem from a study of T cell responses to AZD1222 COVID-19 vaccine. Study observations and caveats: At study baseline, merely six AZD1222 recipients were seropositive. Close to half of all spike-specific TCRs reportedly target regions of the variants that are unmutated.

Produced via immunoSEQ multiplex PCR; TCRdb's table is partial and in-frame only. The sample has tens of thousands of clones, approximately 88% seen once. CDR3 size: 18 residues. V was shortened by 5 bases and J by 1 base, with 24 bases between the two germline ends. CDR1 and CDR2 from the germline V gene are SGHTA and FQGTGA. The chain employs TRBV7-3 and TRBJ2-7, with a possible D match to TRBD2 (7 bases). The receptor was derived from an adult who received the AZD1222 COVID-19 vaccine. The specimen was peripheral blood, collected 28 days after the second AZD1222 dose. CDR3 sequence (DNA): TGTGCCAGCAGCCCCTCCGGGGGCCCTAGCGGCCTATCCTACGAGCAGTACTTC. Its protein product is CASSPSGGPSGLSYEQYF.